This passage covers 19 T cell receptor beta chains from one sample sequenced in a study of cytomegalovirus exposure and HLA in healthy donors. Primers included in the PCR were 60 Vbeta and 13 Jbeta primers. TCRdb keeps only in-frame clones here, not all; method: immunoSEQ multiplex PCR. The table includes tens of thousands of clones, around 77% detected once. Sequencing was done on a sample of PBMCs. The source is a man aged 25 to 45 in good health and CMV-seronegative.

The J gene is TRBJ1-5, the V gene TRBV30; D not resolved. The CDR3 contains 17 residues. V was cut by 0 bases and J by 1 base, with 16 bases left in between. Germline values: CDR1 GTSNPN, CDR2 SVGIG (reference sequence). DNA for the CDR3: TGTGCCTGGAGTGTCCGAGGTGCGCGGGGAAGCAATCAGCCCCAGCATTTT. It yields the protein CAWSVRGARGSNQPQHF.

In its sample, this clone was seen once. The rearrangement uses TRBV6-6 and TRBJ1-3; a possible D gene is TRBD1 (6 bases). The germline V and J ends were trimmed by 1 base and 4 bases, with 11 bases remaining between them. Germline values: CDR1 MNHNY, CDR2 SVGAGI (reference sequence). The CDR3 is made up of 15 amino acids. The CDR3 here is CASSYYGTQGNTIYF. In DNA, the CDR3 is TGTGCCAGCAGTTACTACGGGACACAGGGAAACACCATATATTTT.

The chain has TRBV7-8 and TRBJ2-7, with TRBD2 matching 7 bases. V shed 1 base, J shed 0 bases, and the junction held 3 bases outside the gene matches. The CDR3 extends over 15 amino acids. Germline CDR1 reads SGHVS; CDR2 reads FQNEAQ. The CDR3 spells CASSLGGGGSYEQYF. DNA for the CDR3: TGTGCCAGCAGCTTAGGGGGCGGGGGCTCCTACGAGCAGTACTTC. The variable domain in full, completed from reference TRBV7-8 and TRBJ2-7, reads GAGVSQSPRYKVAKRGQDVALRCDPISGHVSLFWYQQALGQGPEFLTYFQNEAQLDKSGLPSDRFFAERPEGSVSTLKIQRTQQEDSAVYLCASSLGGGGSYEQYFGPGTRLTVT.

The chain employs TRBV5-4 and TRBJ2-3, with a weak D call TRBD1 (5 bases). The germline V and J ends were trimmed by 0 bases and 5 bases, with 10 bases remaining between them. Per the germline V gene, CDR1 is SGHNT and CDR2 is YYREEE (reference sequence). This CDR3 has 14 residues. In nucleotides, the CDR3 is TGTGCCAGCAGCTTGGAACCCAGGGTAGATACGCAGTATTTT. It specifies CASSLEPRVDTQYF.

V and J are TRBV4-2 and TRBJ1-5; 9 bases are shared with TRBD1. V was clipped by 3 bases and J by 4 bases; unmatched bases: 4. Germline CDR1 and CDR2: LGHNA and YNFKEQ. This CDR3 is 15 amino acids long. Here the CDR3 reads CASSQGTGPNQPQHF. CDR3 in DNA: TGTGCCAGCAGCCAGGGGACAGGGCCTAATCAGCCCCAGCATTTT.

This chain's CDR3 is CASSPSSYNSPLHF. The CDR3 nucleotides are TGTGCCAGCAGTCCCTCGTCCTATAATTCACCCCTCCACTTT. This chain links TRBV6-5 with TRBJ1-6, with unresolved D. From germline, CDR1 is MNHEY and CDR2 SVGAGI. Trimming took off 5 bases at V and 1 base at J, with 6 bases between the two ends. The CDR3 is 14 amino acids.

The chain uses TRBV28 and TRBJ2-7; TRBD2 aligns across 9 bases. V was pared by 5 bases and J by 2 bases, with 7 bases of the junction left unmatched. This CDR3 has 15 residues. CDR1 is MDHEN, CDR2 SYDVKM, per germline. The CDR3 here is CASSTGTSTAYEQYF. The CDR3 DNA sequence: TGTGCCAGCAGTACCGGGACTAGCACCGCCTACGAGCAGTACTTC.

This clone was seen a few times. The chain combines TRBV5-4 with TRBJ2-3; 8 positions agree with TRBD2. V shed 6 bases, J shed 7 bases, and the junction held 22 bases outside the gene matches. The CDR3 has 18 amino acids. The germline CDR1 and CDR2 sequences are SGHNT and YYREEE (reference sequence). The CDR3 reads CASTSRGGSGDAMHTQYF. The CDR3 DNA reads TGTGCCAGCACCTCTAGGGGGGGTAGCGGGGACGCAATGCATACGCAGTATTTT.

J is TRBJ1-5 and V is TRBV28, with D perhaps TRBD1 (5 bases). The CDR3 extends over 14 amino acids. V lost 5 bases to trimming and J lost 1 base, with 9 bases between them. The germline CDR1 and CDR2 sequences are MDHEN and SYDVKM. The CDR3 here is CASSVTASNQPQHF. In nucleotides, the CDR3 is TGTGCCAGCAGTGTGACAGCGAGCAATCAGCCCCAGCATTTT.

The chain combines TRBV6-5 with TRBJ2-7; 7 bases fit TRBD1. Germline values: CDR1 MNHEY, CDR2 SVGAGI. With V trimmed by 8 bases and J by 1 base, 11 bases remained unmatched. The CDR3 runs 15 residues. CDR3 in amino acids: CASGKYRTGSYEQYF. The DNA of the CDR3 is TGTGCCAGCGGGAAATACAGGACAGGTTCCTACGAGCAGTACTTC.

The chain joins TRBV4-1 to TRBJ2-1; no reliable D call. The CDR3 loop spans 14 amino acids. V lost 1 base to trimming and J lost 6 bases, with 10 bases between them. Germline V lookup: CDR1 MGHRA, CDR2 YSYEKL. The DNA for the CDR3 is TGCGCCAGCAGCCAAGTCCAACTCCCCAATGAGCAGTTCTTC. It is translated as CASSQVQLPNEQFF.

There are a few counts of this clone. V is TRBV28 and J is TRBJ2-7; 10 nucleotides align to TRBD1. J was trimmed by 4 bases and V by 5 bases; bases with no gene match: 5. CDR3 length: 14 residues. Per germline, CDR1 MDHEN and CDR2 SYDVKM. CDR3 region: CASSPGTGVYEQYF. The CDR3 DNA reads TGTGCCAGCAGTCCCGGGACAGGGGTTTACGAGCAGTACTTC.

The gene calls are TRBV10-3 and TRBJ2-1, with TRBD1 as a possible D gene (6 bases). Trimming stripped 3 bases from V and 0 bases from J, with 21 bases between. Germline CDR1 and CDR2: ENHRY and SYGVKD. The CDR3 has 19 residues. The CDR3 reads CAISDVRGYARSSYNEQFF. The CDR3 nucleotides read TGTGCCATCAGTGACGTCAGGGGATACGCTCGAAGCTCCTACAATGAGCAGTTCTTC.

The J gene is TRBJ1-6, the V gene TRBV30; D unresolved. Germline CDR1 is GTSNPN and CDR2 is SVGIG (reference sequence). The CDR3 runs 12 residues. Trimming stripped 8 bases from V and 7 bases from J, with 12 bases between. CDR3 bases: TGTGCCCGGGATCGGACGAATTCACCCCTCCACTTT. Translating it yields CARDRTNSPLHF.

This chain uses TRBV18 with TRBJ1-5, with 7 bases lining up with TRBD1. After removal of 4 bases from V and 8 bases from J, the junction contained 5 bases not matched to a gene. Germline-derived CDR1 and CDR2 are KGHSH and LQKENI. This CDR3 comprises 13 residues. The chain's CDR3 is CASSRQGGEPQHF. CDR3 sequence (DNA): TGTGCCAGCTCACGACAGGGCGGGGAGCCCCAGCATTTT.

The J gene is TRBJ2-5, the V gene TRBV11-2; 8 nucleotides match TRBD1. The junction had 4 bases not matched to a gene; V was cut back by 5 bases and J by 2 bases. Looked up from germline, CDR1 is SGHAT and CDR2 is FQNNGV. This CDR3 spans 14 amino acids. CDR3 nucleotides: TGTGCCAGCAGCCCTCGGACAGGGCAAGAGACCCAGTACTTC. It specifies CASSPRTGQETQYF.

There are a few counts of this clone. The chain is built from TRBV6-1 and TRBJ2-7; 10 bases agree with TRBD1. V lost 3 bases and J lost 4; bases outside the gene matches: 3. Looked up from germline, CDR1 is MNHNS and CDR2 is SASEGT. The CDR3 covers 14 residues. The CDR3 sequence: CASSEGTGDYEQYF. The CDR3 bases are TGTGCCAGCAGTGAGGGGACAGGGGATTACGAGCAGTACTTC.

The rearrangement joins TRBV6-1 to TRBJ1-1; no reliable D call. The V end lost 10 bases, the J end lost 0 bases, and 12 bases lay between the germline ends. CDR3 size: 13 residues. Germline CDR1 MNHNS, CDR2 SASEGT. The CDR3 DNA sequence: TGTGCCATCCAGCGTCCCATGAACACTGAAGCTTTCTTT. As protein: CAIQRPMNTEAFF.

The genes are TRBV19 and TRBJ1-6; D ambiguous. CDR1 LNHDA and CDR2 SQIVND come from the germline V gene (reference sequence). V was trimmed by 3 bases and J by 7 bases, leaving 4 bases between them. This CDR3 is 12 amino acids long. The CDR3 DNA reads TGTGCCAGTAGTATGGAGAATTCACCCCTCCACTTT. Translation: CASSMENSPLHF.